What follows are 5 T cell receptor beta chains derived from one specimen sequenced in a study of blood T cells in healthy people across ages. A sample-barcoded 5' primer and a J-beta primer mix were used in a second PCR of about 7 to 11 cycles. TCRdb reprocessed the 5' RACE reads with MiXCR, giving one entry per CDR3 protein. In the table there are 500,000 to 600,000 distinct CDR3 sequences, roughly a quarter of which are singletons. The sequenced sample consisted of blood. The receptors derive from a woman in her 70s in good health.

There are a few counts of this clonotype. The CDR3 protein is CASRPTGRMGGYTF. In DNA, the CDR3 is TGTGCCAGCAGGCCGACAGGCAGAATGGGAGGCTACACCTTC. This rearrangement joins TRBV2 to TRBJ1-2; maybe TRBD1 (6 bases). This CDR3 has 14 residues. V shed 6 bases and J shed 8 bases, with 19 bases lying between them. Germline values: CDR1 SNHLY, CDR2 FYNNEI.

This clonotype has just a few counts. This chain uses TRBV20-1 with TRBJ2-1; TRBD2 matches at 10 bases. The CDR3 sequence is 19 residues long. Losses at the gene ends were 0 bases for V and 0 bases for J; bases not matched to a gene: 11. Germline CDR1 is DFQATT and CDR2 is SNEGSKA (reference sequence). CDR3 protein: CSARDQRGGPTSSYNEQFF. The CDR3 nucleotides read TGCAGTGCTAGAGACCAGCGGGGGGGGCCCACTAGCTCCTACAATGAGCAGTTCTTC.

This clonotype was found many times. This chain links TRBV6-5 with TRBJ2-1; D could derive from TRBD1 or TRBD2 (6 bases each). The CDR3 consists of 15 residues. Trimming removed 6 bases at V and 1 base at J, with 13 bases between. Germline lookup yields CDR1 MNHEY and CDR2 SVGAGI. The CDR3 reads CASRKQGGSYNEQFF. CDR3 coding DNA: TGTGCCAGCAGAAAACAAGGGGGGTCCTACAATGAGCAGTTCTTC.

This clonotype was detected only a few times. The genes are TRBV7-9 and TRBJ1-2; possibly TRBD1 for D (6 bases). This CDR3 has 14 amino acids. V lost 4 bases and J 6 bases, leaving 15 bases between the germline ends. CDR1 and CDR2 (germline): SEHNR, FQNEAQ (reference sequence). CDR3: CASSSRGQLNGYTF. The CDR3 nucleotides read TGTGCCAGCAGCTCACGGGGGCAGTTGAATGGCTACACCTTC. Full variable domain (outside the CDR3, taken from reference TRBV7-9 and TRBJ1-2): DTGVSQNPRHKITKRGQNVTFRCDPISEHNRLYWYRQTLGQGPEFLTYFQNEAQLEKSRLLSDRFSAERPKGSFSTLEIQRTEQGDSAMYLCASSSRGQLNGYTFGSGTRLTVV.

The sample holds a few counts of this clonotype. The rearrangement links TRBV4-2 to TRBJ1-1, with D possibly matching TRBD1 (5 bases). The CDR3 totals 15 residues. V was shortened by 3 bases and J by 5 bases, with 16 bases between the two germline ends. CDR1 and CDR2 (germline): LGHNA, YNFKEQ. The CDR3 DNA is TGTGCCAGCAGCCAGACGGCTCTGGGGGAGACTGAAGCTTTCTTT. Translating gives CASSQTALGETEAFF.